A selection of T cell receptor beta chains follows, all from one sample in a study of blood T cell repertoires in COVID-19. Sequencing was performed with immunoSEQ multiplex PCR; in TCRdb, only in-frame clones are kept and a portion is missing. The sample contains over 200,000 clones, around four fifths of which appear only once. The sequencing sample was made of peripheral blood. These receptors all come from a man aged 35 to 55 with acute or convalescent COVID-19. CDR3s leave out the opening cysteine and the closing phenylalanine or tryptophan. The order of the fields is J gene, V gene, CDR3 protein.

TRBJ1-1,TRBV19,ASRAGAMNTEAF
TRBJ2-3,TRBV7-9,ASSFPKLAGGGTDTQY
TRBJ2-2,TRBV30,AWSKMGQGIGNGELF
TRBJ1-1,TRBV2,ASSALEDTEAF
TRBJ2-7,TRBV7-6,ASSLQGAMLYEQY
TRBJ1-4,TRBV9,ASSVGVRQSNEKLF
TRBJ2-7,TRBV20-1,SELLGHEQY
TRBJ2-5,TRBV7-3,ASSSGTSGSGETQY
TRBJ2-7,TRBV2,ASSARTSGFGEQY
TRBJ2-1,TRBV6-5,ASSYSTSNEQF
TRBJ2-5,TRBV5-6,ASSLGRLAGQETQY
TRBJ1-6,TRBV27,ASSDPGHTPVSPLH
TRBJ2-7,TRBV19,ASSMGRGQAYEQY
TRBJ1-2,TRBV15,ATSMERLLGYT
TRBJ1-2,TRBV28,ASTDRGVVGYGYT
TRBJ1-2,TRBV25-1,ASSGTGSYGYT